The 30 T cell receptor beta chains listed next were all sequenced from one sample in a study of blood T cell dynamics during melanoma immunotherapy. The table came from immunoSEQ multiplex PCR; TCRdb's copy has only in-frame clones and leaves some out. Of approximately 15,000 clones in the sample, roughly 84% were seen once. Time point noted: pre-treatment baseline. The sample here was blood, taken from a patient treated with checkpoint blockade. The receptors stem from a human donor with melanoma.

This clone was recorded only once. The chain has TRBV10-1 and TRBJ2-3; D gene uncertain. The CDR3 covers 13 residues. Trimming took 0 bases from V and 0 from J, leaving 1 base between them. Per the germline V gene, CDR1 is WNHNN and CDR2 is SYGVQD (reference sequence). DNA for the CDR3: TGCGCCAGCAGTGAGTCAAGCACAGATACGCAGTATTTT. Translated: CASSESSTDTQYF.

This chain connects TRBV28 to TRBJ1-1; D unresolved. The V end lost 5 bases, the J end lost 8 bases, and 12 bases lay between the germline ends. Per germline, CDR1 MDHEN and CDR2 SYDVKM. The CDR3 sequence is 12 residues long. For the CDR3, the DNA is TGTGCCAGCAGTCACCCGTCCTTGGAAGCTTTCTTT. This codes for CASSHPSLEAFF.

The V gene is TRBV4-1, the J gene TRBJ2-2, with D perhaps given as TRBD1 or TRBD2 (5 bases each). Trimming left V 0 bases short and J 7 bases short, with 12 bases between. Germline V lookup: CDR1 MGHRA, CDR2 YSYEKL. This CDR3 has 15 amino acids. CDR3 sequence reads: CASSQDGTRGGELFF. CDR3 DNA: TGCGCCAGCAGCCAAGATGGGACCCGCGGCGGGGAGCTGTTTTTT.

In DNA, the CDR3 is TGCGCCAGCAGCTTACTTACAACTAATGAAAAACTGTTTTTT. Translating it yields CASSLLTTNEKLFF. This chain uses TRBV5-1 with TRBJ1-4; no firm D call. CDR3 size: 14 residues. Germline values: CDR1 SGHRS, CDR2 YFSETQ. Trimming removed 2 bases at V and 0 bases at J, with 5 bases between.

The genes are TRBV6-1 and TRBJ2-5, with 7 positions matching TRBD1. The trim removed 3 bases at V and 7 bases at J, leaving 11 bases unmatched. Germline CDR1 and CDR2: MNHNS and SASEGT. This CDR3 is 15 amino acids long. CDR3 nucleotide sequence: TGTGCCAGCAGTGATAAGGGGGCTAGGTCTGGGACCCAGTACTTC. Its translation: CASSDKGARSGTQYF.

This chain uses TRBV4-2 with TRBJ2-1; the match to TRBD1 covers 11 bases. V was clipped by 6 bases and J by 9 bases; unmatched bases: 10. CDR1 is LGHNA, CDR2 YNFKEQ, per germline. The length of the CDR3 is 15 residues. The CDR3 here is CASSLPGQGGGEQFF. CDR3 DNA sequence: TGTGCCAGCAGTCTGCCGGGACAGGGGGGGGGTGAGCAGTTCTTC.

This rearrangement joins TRBV20-1 to TRBJ1-2; D is unclear. This CDR3 has 11 amino acids. Germline V lookup: CDR1 DFQATT, CDR2 SNEGSKA (reference sequence). Between the trimmed V and J ends, which lost 7 bases and 8 bases, there was a span of 14 bases. The CDR3 DNA follows: TGCAGTGTTGGTACTAGGGAAGGCTACACCTTC. Translation: CSVGTREGYTF.

V usage is TRBV28 and J usage is TRBJ2-5; D tentatively reads TRBD1 or TRBD2 (5 bases each). The CDR3 is made up of 15 amino acids. Trimming stripped 0 bases from V and 2 bases from J, with 10 bases between. Germline CDR1 reads MDHEN; CDR2 reads SYDVKM. The CDR3 nucleotides are TGTGCCAGCAGTTTATGGGGGACGGTACAAGAGACCCAGTACTTC. Protein: CASSLWGTVQETQYF.

In this sample, this clone turned up a few times. The rearrangement links TRBV29-1 to TRBJ1-1; the match to TRBD1 covers 7 bases. The CDR3 consists of 13 residues. Germline CDR1 SQVTM, CDR2 ANQGSEA. V lost 4 bases, J lost 0 bases, and 2 bases stayed unmatched. The CDR3 DNA reads TGCAGCGTTGGGGACAGACTGAACACTGAAGCTTTCTTT. Residues: CSVGDRLNTEAFF.

V and J are TRBV5-1 and TRBJ1-1, with D possibly TRBD1 on 5 matching bases. Germline V gene data show CDR1 as SGHRS and CDR2 as YFSETQ. The CDR3 consists of 15 residues. The ends were cut back, 0 bases at V and 3 bases at J, with 12 bases in the middle. CDR3 sequence: CASSLDGGGYTEAFF. The CDR3 nucleotides are TGCGCCAGCAGCTTGGATGGGGGAGGGTACACTGAAGCTTTCTTT.

The chain couples TRBV15 to TRBJ1-5; the D is unclear. The CDR3 has 15 amino acids. Trimming cost V 0 bases and J 6 bases, with 12 bases left between them. The germline V gene has CDR1 LNHNV and CDR2 YYDKDF (reference sequence). CDR3 coding DNA: TGTGCCACCAGCAGAGATAAGGGTCTAGGTCAGCCCCAGCATTTT. Translated: CATSRDKGLGQPQHF.

The chain joins TRBV5-4 to TRBJ1-5; D is undetermined. Germline CDR1 and CDR2: SGHNT and YYREEE (reference sequence). The V and J ends lost 4 bases and 3 bases respectively, with 11 bases between them. This CDR3 spans 14 amino acids. The CDR3 sequence: CASSTGSANQPQHF. CDR3 DNA sequence: TGTGCCAGCAGCACCGGGAGCGCCAATCAGCCCCAGCATTTT.

This CDR3 is CASSGTPSGTQYF. CDR3 sequence (DNA): TGTGCCAGCTCCGGGACGCCGTCAGGGACCCAGTACTTC. The chain combines TRBV6-4 with TRBJ2-5; D might be TRBD1 or TRBD2, each matching 5 bases. The germline V gene has CDR1 MRHNA and CDR2 SNTAGT. V shed 8 bases and J shed 7 bases, with 17 bases lying between them. The CDR3 is 13 residues long.

The gene calls are TRBV20-1 and TRBJ2-7; D remains unclear. CDR1 DFQATT and CDR2 SNEGSKA come from the germline V gene (reference sequence). The V end was cut by 2 bases, the J end by 6 bases, with 8 bases between. This CDR3 has 11 amino acids. The CDR3 DNA is TGCAGTGCTAGACTCCTCACCGAGCAGTACTTC. Protein sequence: CSARLLTEQYF.

This clone was seen a few times. The chain joins TRBV6-5 to TRBJ1-1; D gene uncertain. Germline V lookup: CDR1 MNHEY, CDR2 SVGAGI. Trimming stripped 4 bases from V and 3 bases from J, with 6 bases between. The CDR3 covers 12 residues. CDR3 loop: CASSSWDTEAFF. In DNA form, the CDR3 reads TGTGCCAGCAGTTCGTGGGACACTGAAGCTTTCTTT.

The genes are TRBV6-1 and TRBJ2-5; D may be TRBD2 (5 bases). V shed 9 bases and J shed 6 bases, with 17 bases lying between them. The length of the CDR3 is 13 residues. Germline V CDR1 and CDR2: MNHNS, SASEGT. The CDR3 sequence: CARGWDVGKTQYF. In DNA form, the CDR3 reads TGTGCCAGGGGGTGGGATGTCGGGAAGACCCAGTACTTC.

The chain combines TRBV9 with TRBJ2-5; 8 nucleotides agree with TRBD1. V dropped 0 bases and J dropped 5; count of bases not matched to a gene: 9. CDR3 length equals 16 residues. Germline V gene lookup returns CDR1 SGDLS and CDR2 YYNGEE. The CDR3 here is CASSVGGDRTWETQYF. The CDR3 region has the DNA TGTGCCAGCAGCGTAGGGGGGGACAGGACTTGGGAGACCCAGTACTTC.

This clone was seen only once. This chain uses TRBV5-1 with TRBJ2-6, with no clear D. Trimming took 3 bases from V and 3 from J, leaving 13 bases between them. CDR3 length: 16 amino acids. Germline-derived CDR1 and CDR2 are SGHRS and YFSETQ. In nucleotides, the CDR3 is TGCGCCAGCAGCTCTGGGTCCATCGATGGGGCCAACGTCCTGACTTTC. Its translation is CASSSGSIDGANVLTF.

V and J are TRBV6-5 and TRBJ1-6; no clear D gene. V lost 8 bases and J 7 bases, leaving 18 bases between the germline ends. Germline assignment: CDR1 MNHEY and CDR2 SVGAGI. The CDR3 is 15 residues long. The CDR3 region is CASAEFQAGNSPLHF. Here the CDR3 DNA reads TGTGCCAGCGCCGAATTTCAGGCGGGGAATTCACCCCTCCACTTT.

The chain employs TRBV2 and TRBJ1-1, with D maybe TRBD1 (5 bases). CDR1 is SNHLY, CDR2 FYNNEI, per germline. V was shortened by 2 bases and J by 5 bases, with 18 bases between the two germline ends. This CDR3 comprises 16 residues. The CDR3 loop reads CASSESPGGSVTEAFF. Here the CDR3 DNA reads TGTGCCAGCAGTGAAAGCCCCGGGGGATCCGTGACTGAAGCTTTCTTT.

V usage is TRBV5-4 and J usage is TRBJ1-5; maybe TRBD1 (6 bases). Germline-derived CDR1 and CDR2 are SGHNT and YYREEE (reference sequence). The CDR3 runs to 15 residues. Deletions cut 3 bases from V and 3 bases from J, with 13 bases between. This CDR3 reads CASSSGGGDNQPQHF. CDR3 coding DNA: TGTGCCAGCAGCTCGGGAGGGGGGGACAATCAGCCCCAGCATTTT.

CDR3: CASSPPARQYLQYF. In DNA form, the CDR3 reads TGTGCCAGCTCACCACCGGCCAGGCAGTATCTTCAGTACTTC. The J gene is TRBJ2-4, the V gene TRBV18; no reliable D call. CDR3 length equals 14 residues. Germline V lookup: CDR1 KGHSH, CDR2 LQKENI. Trimming left V 0 bases short and J 11 bases short, with 14 bases between.

V gene TRBV11-2 combines with J gene TRBJ2-1; 7 bases map to TRBD2. The length of the CDR3 is 15 residues. With 5 bases clipped from V and 2 bases from J, the junction kept 6 bases outside the gene matches. CDR1 and CDR2 from the germline V gene are SGHAT and FQNNGV. This chain's CDR3 is CASSPGTITYNEQFF. The CDR3 DNA is TGTGCCAGCAGCCCCGGGACTATAACCTACAATGAGCAGTTCTTC.

The table lists this clone with a count of one. The chain is built from TRBV2 and TRBJ2-2; 7 bases are shared with TRBD1. The V segment lost 9 bases and the J segment 4 bases; nucleotides outside the gene matches: 29. Germline lookup yields CDR1 SNHLY and CDR2 FYNNEI. This CDR3 is built from 21 residues. The CDR3 region has the DNA TGTGCCAGGAGAAAGAAAGAAAAACGGGACAGTCCACCGGGAAGCACCGGGGAGCTGTTTTTT. Translating gives CARRKKEKRDSPPGSTGELFF.

In this sample, this clone turned up a few times. The chain uses TRBV5-6 and TRBJ2-1, with 11 nucleotides matching TRBD2. Germline CDR1 and CDR2: SGHDT and YYEEEE. The CDR3 is 16 amino acids. Trimming cost V 4 bases and J 0 bases; bases outside gene matches: 3. This CDR3 is CASSGTSGGSYNEQFF. As DNA, the CDR3 is TGTGCCAGCAGCGGAACTAGCGGGGGCTCCTACAATGAGCAGTTCTTC.

This clone was observed a single time. The V gene is TRBV27, the J gene TRBJ1-2; a possible D gene is TRBD1 (5 bases). The length of the CDR3 is 13 residues. V was trimmed by 5 bases and J by 8 bases, leaving 15 bases between them. The V gene's germline CDR1 is MNHEY and CDR2 SMNVEV (reference sequence). CDR3 in amino acids: CASSPPPEGGYTF. In DNA, the CDR3 is TGTGCCAGCAGTCCCCCCCCCGAGGGGGGCTACACCTTC.

This clone was seen a single time. The chain employs TRBV29-1 and TRBJ2-7; 8 nucleotides match TRBD2. This CDR3 spans 11 amino acids. J gave up 7 bases and V 4 bases, and 3 bases lay outside the gene matches. Germline loops: CDR1 SQVTM, CDR2 ANQGSEA. In DNA form, the CDR3 reads TGCAGCGTTGCGGGGGGGCTGGAGCAGTACTTC. It yields the protein CSVAGGLEQYF.

This clone occurred once. The rearrangement uses TRBV5-1 and TRBJ1-2; perhaps TRBD1 as D (6 bases). This CDR3 comprises 14 residues. Between the trimmed V and J ends, which lost 3 bases and 8 bases, there was a span of 17 bases. CDR1 SGHRS and CDR2 YFSETQ come from the germline V gene. The CDR3 spells CASSSDRLAGGYTF. CDR3 nucleotides: TGCGCCAGCAGCTCGGACAGATTAGCCGGGGGCTACACCTTC.

The V and J genes are TRBV2 and TRBJ2-7, with D possibly being TRBD1 (5 bases). Germline CDR1 and CDR2: SNHLY and FYNNEI. Deletions cut 6 bases from V and 0 bases from J, with 9 bases between. This CDR3 contains 13 residues. The CDR3 region is CASSYDSSYEQYF. The CDR3, as DNA: TGTGCCAGCAGCTACGACAGCTCCTACGAGCAGTACTTC. Full variable domain (remainder filled in from reference TRBV2 and TRBJ2-7): EPEVTQTPSHQVTQMGQEVILRCVPISNHLYFYWYRQILGQKVEFLVSFYNNEISEKSEIFDDQFSVERPDGSNFTLKIRSTKLEDSAMYFCASSYDSSYEQYFGPGTRLTVT.

The chain recombines TRBV5-1 with TRBJ2-3, with D possibly being TRBD1 (6 bases). Germline CDR1 and CDR2: SGHRS and YFSETQ. Trimming shortened V by 0 bases and J by 3 bases, and 14 bases separated the two germline ends. This CDR3 is built from 16 residues. CDR3: CASSLAGGTKTDTQYF. CDR3 in DNA: TGCGCCAGCAGCTTGGCCGGTGGGACAAAAACAGATACGCAGTATTTT.